This TCR beta chain was recorded in a study of T cells after yellow fever vaccination. General observations from the study: Among primary-vaccination clones, most reappeared after the booster, at almost 98% for CD4 and about 90% for CD8. Within FACS-sorted repertoires, abundant clonotypes contaminating from the bulk population could be present. Relatively few clonotypes were ones that appeared in both CD4 and CD8 compartments.

This clonotype was recorded at least ten times. Its antigen remains unidentified. By 5'RACE template switching, TCR cDNA was produced, with a universal primer site and UMIs added in the process. MiXCR was run by TCRdb on the 5' RACE reads, yielding one entry per CDR3 protein. The sample carries about 310,000 distinct CDR3 sequences, around 3.9% recorded once. The ends were cut back, 6 bases at V and 2 bases at J, with 9 bases in the middle. Germline V lookup: CDR1 MNHEY, CDR2 SVGAGI. CDR3 size: 13 residues. This sample comprised PBMCs, obtained on the day of the yellow fever booster vaccination. The receptor comes from a young man who received the YFV17D yellow fever vaccine. J is TRBJ2-3 and V is TRBV6-5; D possibly corresponds to TRBD2 (6 bases). For the CDR3, the DNA is TGTGCCAGCAGGGACTACGCCACAGATACGCAGTATTTT. Protein: CASRDYATDTQYF.